The rows below give T cell receptor beta chains drawn from one sample of a study of T cell repertoires in cytomegalovirus infection. TCRdb redid the calling of the reads with MiXCR, one entry per CDR3 protein. The sample holds approximately 590,000 distinct CDR3 sequences, 40% seen once. These receptors' targets are unknown. The sequencing here drew on cultured PBMCs, taken from culture after CMV antigen stimulation. These receptors were obtained from a human donor in good health (CMV status not recorded). Some clones in this sample may be carry-over from other donors' samples. CDR3s include the opening cysteine and the closing phenylalanine or tryptophan. The D gene is left open where the match is weak. Some rows have no size entry. The others give once, few or many, or a class for an expanded clone.

v_gene	j_gene	abundance	d_gene	CDR3nt	CDR3aa
TRBV20-1	TRBJ1-5	.	.	TGCAGTGCTAGACAGGATAGCAATCAGCCCCAGCATTTT	CSARQDSNQPQHF
TRBV15	TRBJ1-1	.	.	TGTGCCACCAGCAGCCCAAGGGGATTAAACACTGAAGCTTTCTTT	CATSSPRGLNTEAFF
TRBV5-1	TRBJ1-2	.	TRBD1	TGCGCCAGCAGCTTTGGACAGGGCGCTAGTTTATATGGCTACACCTTC	CASSFGQGASLYGYTF
TRBV7-8	TRBJ1-5	few	.	TGTGCCAGCAGCGCCTGGGGGAACAATCAGCCCCAGCATTTT	CASSAWGNNQPQHF
TRBV4-1	TRBJ1-2	.	.	TGCGCCAGCAGCCAACCTATCGTAGGGGTCGGCTATGGCTACACCTTC	CASSQPIVGVGYGYTF
TRBV7-8	TRBJ2-1	few	TRBD1	TGTGCCAGCAGCGTCAAGGGGGCGCATTATGAGCAGTTCTTC	CASSVKGAHYEQFF
TRBV6-1	TRBJ2-5	.	.	TGTGCCAGCAAATGGGGCTCGAACTCTCCTAAGGGGGAGACCCAGTACTTC	CASKWGSNSPKGETQYF
TRBV7-6	TRBJ2-7	few	.	TGTGCCAGCAGCTTCGGGGCGCGGGGAAGGGGGGAGCAGTACTTC	CASSFGARGRGEQYF
TRBV5-1	TRBJ2-7	once	TRBD2	TGCGCCAGCAGCCCGGTAGCGGGAGTGGGCGAGCAGTACTTC	CASSPVAGVGEQYF
TRBV6-1	TRBJ1-4	.	.	TGTGCCAGCAGTGAAGCAGTTGTTGCAACTAATGAAAAACTGTTTTTT	CASSEAVVATNEKLFF
TRBV20-1	TRBJ2-5	few	.	TGCAGTGCTAGGGGTCTGGGGGGGCTCCAAGGCAGGCAAGAGACCCAGTACTTC	CSARGLGGLQGRQETQYF
TRBV7-9	TRBJ2-5	.	TRBD2	TGTGCCAGCAGCTTCGGGGGGATGGGGGAGACCCAGTACTTC	CASSFGGMGETQYF
TRBV10-3	TRBJ1-6	few	.	TGTGCCATCAGCACCACCGAGGGGATTAATTCACCCCTCCACTTT	CAISTTEGINSPLHF
TRBV11-2	TRBJ2-1	.	.	TGTGCCAGCAGCTTAGAGGTTAGCGCGTACAATGAGCAGTTCTTC	CASSLEVSAYNEQFF
TRBV7-2	TRBJ2-3	.	TRBD2	TGTGCCAGCAGCTTAACGTACGAGCGGGGGGGCCGGACAGATACGCAGTATTTT	CASSLTYERGGRTDTQYF
TRBV7-4	TRBJ2-5	few	.	TGTGCCAGCAGCTTAGCCCCTCCACAGACCCAGTACTTC	CASSLAPPQTQYF
TRBV6-1	TRBJ1-5	.	TRBD1	TGTGCCAGCAGTCCAACGGGGGACAGGGCCCATCAGCCCCAGCATTTT	CASSPTGDRAHQPQHF